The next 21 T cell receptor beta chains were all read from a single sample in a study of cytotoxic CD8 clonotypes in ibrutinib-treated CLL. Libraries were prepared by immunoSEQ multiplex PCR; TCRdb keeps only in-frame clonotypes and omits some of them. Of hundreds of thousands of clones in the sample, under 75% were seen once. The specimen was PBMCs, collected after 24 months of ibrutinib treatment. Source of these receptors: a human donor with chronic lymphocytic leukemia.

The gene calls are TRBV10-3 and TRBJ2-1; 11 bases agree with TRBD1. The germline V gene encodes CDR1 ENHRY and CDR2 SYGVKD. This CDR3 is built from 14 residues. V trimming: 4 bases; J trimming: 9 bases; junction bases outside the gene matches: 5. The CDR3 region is CAISGGQGVSEQFF. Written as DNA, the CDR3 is TGTGCCATCAGTGGGGGACAGGGGGTTAGTGAGCAGTTCTTC.

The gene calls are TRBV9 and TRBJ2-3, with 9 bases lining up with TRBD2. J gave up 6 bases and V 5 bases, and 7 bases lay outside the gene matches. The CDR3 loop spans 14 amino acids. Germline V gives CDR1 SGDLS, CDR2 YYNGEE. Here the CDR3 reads CASSVLAGLDTQYF. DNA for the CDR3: TGTGCCAGCAGTGTCCTAGCGGGGTTGGATACGCAGTATTTT.

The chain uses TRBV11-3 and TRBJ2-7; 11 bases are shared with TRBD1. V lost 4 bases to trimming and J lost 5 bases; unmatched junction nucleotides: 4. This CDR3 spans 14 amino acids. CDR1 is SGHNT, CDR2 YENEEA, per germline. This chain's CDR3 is CASSSGTGGDEQYF. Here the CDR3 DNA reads TGTGCCAGCAGCTCCGGGACAGGGGGTGACGAGCAGTACTTC.

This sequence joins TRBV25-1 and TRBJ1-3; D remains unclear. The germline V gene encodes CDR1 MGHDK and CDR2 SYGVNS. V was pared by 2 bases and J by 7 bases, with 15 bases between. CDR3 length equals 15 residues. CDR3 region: CASSEGRVPPNTIYF. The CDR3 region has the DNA TGTGCCAGCAGTGAAGGGCGAGTTCCCCCCAACACCATATATTTT. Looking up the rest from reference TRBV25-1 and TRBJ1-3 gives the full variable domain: EADIYQTPRYLVIGTGKKITLECSQTMGHDKMYWYQQDPGMELHLIHYSYGVNSTEKGDLSSESTVSRIRTEHFPLTLESARPSHTSQYLCASSEGRVPPNTIYFGEGSWLTVV.

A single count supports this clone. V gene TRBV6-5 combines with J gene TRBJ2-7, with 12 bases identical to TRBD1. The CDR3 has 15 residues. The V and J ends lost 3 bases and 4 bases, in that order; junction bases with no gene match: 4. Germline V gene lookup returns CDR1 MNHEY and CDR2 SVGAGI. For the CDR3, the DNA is TGTGCCAGCAGTTATCGGGGACAGGGGGCTTACGAGCAGTACTTC. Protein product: CASSYRGQGAYEQYF.

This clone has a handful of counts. The CDR3 is CASGGQDYEQYF. The CDR3 nucleotides are TGTGCCAGCGGGGGACAGGACTACGAGCAGTACTTC. The rearrangement joins TRBV2 to TRBJ2-7; 8 bases are a match to TRBD1. The CDR3 loop spans 12 amino acids. J gave up 3 bases and V 8 bases, and 3 bases lay outside the gene matches. Germline V gene sequence: CDR1 SNHLY, CDR2 FYNNEI.

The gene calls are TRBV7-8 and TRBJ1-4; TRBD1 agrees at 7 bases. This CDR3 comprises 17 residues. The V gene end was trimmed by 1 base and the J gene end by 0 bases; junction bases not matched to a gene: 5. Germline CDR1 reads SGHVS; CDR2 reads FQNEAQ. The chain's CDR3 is CASSLVRDSATNEKLFF. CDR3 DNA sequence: TGTGCCAGCAGCTTAGTTCGGGACAGCGCAACTAATGAAAAACTGTTTTTT.

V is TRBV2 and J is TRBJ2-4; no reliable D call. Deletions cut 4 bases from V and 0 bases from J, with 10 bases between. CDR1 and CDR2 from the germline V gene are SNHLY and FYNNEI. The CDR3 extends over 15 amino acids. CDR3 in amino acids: CASSGTRSAKNIQYF. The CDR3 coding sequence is TGTGCCAGCAGTGGCACCAGGTCAGCCAAAAACATTCAGTACTTC.

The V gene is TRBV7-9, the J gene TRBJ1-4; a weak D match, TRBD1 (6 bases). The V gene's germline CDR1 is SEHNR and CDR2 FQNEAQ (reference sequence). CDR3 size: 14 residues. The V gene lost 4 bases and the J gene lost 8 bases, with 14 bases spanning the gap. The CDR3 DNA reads TGTGCCAGCAGCTCCCCGGACAGAGGGGAAAAACTGTTTTTT. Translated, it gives CASSSPDRGEKLFF.

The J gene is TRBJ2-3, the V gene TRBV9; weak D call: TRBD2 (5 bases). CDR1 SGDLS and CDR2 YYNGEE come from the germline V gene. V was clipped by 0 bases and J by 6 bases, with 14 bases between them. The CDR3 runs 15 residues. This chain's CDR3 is CASSVGLPGLDTQYF. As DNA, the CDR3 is TGTGCCAGCAGCGTAGGCCTCCCGGGGTTGGATACGCAGTATTTT.

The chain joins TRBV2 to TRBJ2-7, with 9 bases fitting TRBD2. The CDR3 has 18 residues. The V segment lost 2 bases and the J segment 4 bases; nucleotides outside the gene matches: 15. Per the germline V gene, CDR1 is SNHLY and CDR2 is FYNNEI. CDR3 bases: TGTGCCAGCAGTGAATGGCTGGTAGCGGGAGCTCCCCTTTACGAGCAGTACTTC. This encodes CASSEWLVAGAPLYEQYF.

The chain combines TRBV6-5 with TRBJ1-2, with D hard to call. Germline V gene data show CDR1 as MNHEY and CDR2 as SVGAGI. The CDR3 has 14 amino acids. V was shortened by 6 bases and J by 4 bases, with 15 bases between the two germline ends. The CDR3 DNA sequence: TGTGCCAGCAGACCCGGACCTGGAAGCTATGGCTACACCTTC. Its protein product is CASRPGPGSYGYTF.

CDR3 region: CASTKSLQETQYF. CDR3 coding DNA: TGTGCCAGCACTAAGTCGTTACAAGAGACCCAGTACTTC. J is TRBJ2-5 and V is TRBV6-5; D not resolved. V was cut by 7 bases and J by 2 bases, with 11 bases left in between. The germline V gene has CDR1 MNHEY and CDR2 SVGAGI. This CDR3 has 13 residues.

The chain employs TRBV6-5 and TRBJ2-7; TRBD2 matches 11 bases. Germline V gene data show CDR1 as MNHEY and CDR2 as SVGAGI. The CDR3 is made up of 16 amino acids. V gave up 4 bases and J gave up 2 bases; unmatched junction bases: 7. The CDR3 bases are TGTGCCAGCAGTTCCGGACTAGCGGGTTATACCTACGAGCAGTACTTC. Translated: CASSSGLAGYTYEQYF.

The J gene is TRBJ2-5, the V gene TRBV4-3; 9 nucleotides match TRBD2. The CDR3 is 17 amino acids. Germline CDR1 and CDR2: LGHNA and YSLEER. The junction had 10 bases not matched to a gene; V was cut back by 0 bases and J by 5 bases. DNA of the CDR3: TGCGCCAGCAGCCAAGAAACTAGCGGGCACGGCAGGGAGACCCAGTACTTC. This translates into CASSQETSGHGRETQYF.

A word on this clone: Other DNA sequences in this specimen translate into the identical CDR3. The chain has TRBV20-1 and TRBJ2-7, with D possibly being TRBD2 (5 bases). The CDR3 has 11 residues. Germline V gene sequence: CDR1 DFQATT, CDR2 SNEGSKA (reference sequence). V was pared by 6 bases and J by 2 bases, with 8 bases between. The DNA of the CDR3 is TGCAGTGCGAGCGGCACCTACGAGCAGTACTTC. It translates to CSASGTYEQYF.

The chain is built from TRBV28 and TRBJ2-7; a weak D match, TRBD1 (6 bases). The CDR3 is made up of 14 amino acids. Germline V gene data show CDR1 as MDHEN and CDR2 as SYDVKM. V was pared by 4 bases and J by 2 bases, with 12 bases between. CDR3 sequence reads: CASSSGTKPYEQYF. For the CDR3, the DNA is TGTGCCAGCAGTTCAGGGACAAAACCCTACGAGCAGTACTTC.

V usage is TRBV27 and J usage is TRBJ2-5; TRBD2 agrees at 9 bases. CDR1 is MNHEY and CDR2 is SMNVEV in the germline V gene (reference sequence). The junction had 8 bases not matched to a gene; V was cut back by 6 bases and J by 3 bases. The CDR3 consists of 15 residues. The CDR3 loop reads CASRALGLAEETQYF. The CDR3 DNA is TGTGCCAGCAGAGCTTTGGGACTAGCAGAAGAGACCCAGTACTTC.

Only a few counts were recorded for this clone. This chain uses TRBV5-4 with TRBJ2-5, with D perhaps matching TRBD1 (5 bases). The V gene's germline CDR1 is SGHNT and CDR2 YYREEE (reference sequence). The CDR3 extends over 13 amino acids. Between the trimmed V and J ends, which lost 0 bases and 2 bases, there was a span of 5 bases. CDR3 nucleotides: TGTGCCAGCAGCTTGGGACAGCAAGAGACCCAGTACTTC. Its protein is CASSLGQQETQYF.

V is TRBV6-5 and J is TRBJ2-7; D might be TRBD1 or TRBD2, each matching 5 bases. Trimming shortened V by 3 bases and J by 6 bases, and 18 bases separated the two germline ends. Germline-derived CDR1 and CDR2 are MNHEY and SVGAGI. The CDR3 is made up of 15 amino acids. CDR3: CASSYLRVPGGEQYF. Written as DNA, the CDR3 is TGTGCCAGCAGTTATCTCAGGGTTCCAGGAGGCGAGCAGTACTTC.

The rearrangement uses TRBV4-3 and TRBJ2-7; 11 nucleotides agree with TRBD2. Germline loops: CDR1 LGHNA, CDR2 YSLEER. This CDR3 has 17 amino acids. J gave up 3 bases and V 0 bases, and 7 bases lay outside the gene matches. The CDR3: CASSQEVSGRADYEQYF. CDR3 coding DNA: TGCGCCAGCAGCCAAGAAGTTAGCGGGAGGGCGGACTACGAGCAGTACTTC.